This entry describes one T cell receptor beta chain. This clone's antigen is unknown. No quality values exist for individual bases; no much larger clone is one base distant. Each donor gave one peripheral blood draw, roughly 120 mL on average, collected into heparinised tubes. Naive, central memory, regulatory and stem cell-like memory CD4+ T cells were sorted on a BD FACSAria II using a panel including CD45RO, CCR7, CD25, CD127, CD95 and CD27. Every sorted population had a purity above 95%. PBMCs were separated immediately by Lymphoprep density gradient centrifugation and were stained directly, without being cultured. So that batch effects would be minimized, each experiment stained and sorted samples in pairs, pairing one healthy donor with one patient. The data are from a study of beta chain features in type 1 diabetes (dated by TCRdb to the late 2010s). Turning to the overall study: Mean age, gender distribution, total cell number and subset yield did not differ between patients and healthy donors. Across all samples, fewer than 130 million sorted cells were examined, and cell number per subset correlated strongly with RNA yield. The study compared the TCRB repertoires of sorted circulating CD4+ T cell subsets in recently diagnosed type 1 diabetes patients with those in matched healthy donors. Regulatory and stem cell-like memory subsets were obtained from only 8 patients and about eight healthy donors, while naive and central memory subsets were obtained from all 28 donors. On the study overall, not on this receptor specifically: Fewer insertions and more nucleotide deletions at VDJ recombination sites were observed in patients with type 1 diabetes, implying thymic rearrangement abnormalities. Because cDNA rather than genomic DNA was sequenced, highly expressing activated cells could have been over-represented, although no difference in activation and CD3 levels was found between groups. Type 1 diabetes patients showed a moderate but significant shortening of TCRB CDR3 length in all four CD4+ subsets. Naive, central memory and regulatory TCRB repertoires appeared to be more alike among patients than among healthy donors. HLA sub-analyses involved small numbers of individuals, so any influence of HLA type on TCRB rearrangement remained unresolved. PCR might favor shorter templates, but patient and control samples were amplified and corrected together, so any skew would affect both groups equally.

The germline V gene sets CDR1 to SGHRS and CDR2 to YFSETQ. Deletion took 0 bases off V and 5 bases off J, with a span of 9 bases between the germline ends. From cysteine to phenylalanine, the CDR3 is 13 amino acids long. Only CDR3 DNA remains: 39 bases, in frame from the first base. The entire isolated RNA was reverse transcribed using the High Capacity cDNA Reverse Transcription Kit, and thus expressed TCRB transcripts were sequenced. Naive, central memory and regulatory T cell samples underwent deep immunoSEQ sequencing, averaging around 4 million total reads per sample. Sorted cells were lysed in RLT buffer and RNA was extracted with DNase-treated RNeasy Micro or Mini kits, depending on cell number. To prevent cross-contamination, each cell subset was processed individually, whereas patient and healthy donor samples were processed jointly. The immunoSEQ multiplex PCR was used to amplify TCRB sequences from cDNA, generating 87-bp fragments that spanned the CDR3 region. Sequencing of the amplicons was done on the Illumina HiSeq platform. Processing in the source paper ran as follows. Synthetic template baselines were used to correct PCR bias computationally, reads within Hamming distance 2 were collapsed, and singletons that could not be merged were discarded. Reads were aligned against IMGT to assign V, D and J genes, CDR3 length and insertions or deletions at six rearrangement sites. Within each subset, clonotype counts were normalized to sorted cell number, and only after that were true diversity and Gini coefficients computed with the tcR R package. Repertoire sharing was quantified using the overlap coefficient calculated on TCRB nucleotide sequences. Out-of-frame TCRB sequences from naive cells were analyzed as a proxy for the pre-selection repertoire. This is the immuneACCESS table as TCRdb keeps it, with only in-frame sequences that have V and J called. A part of the clones is gone; compared with another copy, unresolved V genes explain less than half, and the rest is unexplained. D and trimming were read from the DNA, whereas the V and J calls and clone size are those reported in that table. The sample records 150,000 to 200,000 clones, about 63% of which are singletons. The top ten clones comprise roughly 0.092% of the sample.

The specimen sequenced was naive CD4+ T cells from blood. This specimen's cell subset or site label, interpreted: true naive CD4+ T cells. Here the chain combines TRBV5-1 and TRBJ2-7; possibly the D gene is TRBD2, per 6 matching bases. The sequence was obtained from a man aged 30-40 years with type 1 diabetes. The CDR3 amino acid sequence is: CASSLASGDEQYF. The DNA sequence reads TGCGCCAGCAGCTTGGCCTCGGGGGACGAGCAGTACTTC.